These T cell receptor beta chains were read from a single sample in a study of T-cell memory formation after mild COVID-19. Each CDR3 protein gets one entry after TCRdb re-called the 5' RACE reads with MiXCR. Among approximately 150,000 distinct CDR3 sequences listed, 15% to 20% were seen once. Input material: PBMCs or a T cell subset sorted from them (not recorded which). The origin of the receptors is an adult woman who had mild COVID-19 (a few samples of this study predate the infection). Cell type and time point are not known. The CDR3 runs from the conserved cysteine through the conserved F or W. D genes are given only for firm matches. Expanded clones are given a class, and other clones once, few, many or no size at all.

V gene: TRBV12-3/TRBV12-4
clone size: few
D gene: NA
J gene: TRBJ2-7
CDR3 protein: CASRPGAFVYEQYF
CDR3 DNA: TGTGCCAGCAGGCCGGGAGCTTTTGTCTACGAGCAGTACTTC

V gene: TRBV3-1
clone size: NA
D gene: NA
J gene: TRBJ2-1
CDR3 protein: CASSPAGAVYEQFF
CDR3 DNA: TGTGCCAGCAGCCCCGCCGGGGCAGTGTATGAGCAGTTCTTC

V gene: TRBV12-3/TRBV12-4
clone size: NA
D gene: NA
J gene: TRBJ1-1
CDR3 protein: CASSEGNRGKNTEAFF
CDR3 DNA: TGTGCCAGCAGTGAGGGCAATAGGGGGAAGAACACTGAAGCTTTCTTT

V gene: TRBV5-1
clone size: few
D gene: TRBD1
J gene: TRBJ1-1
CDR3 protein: CASSLEAGGTGAAFF
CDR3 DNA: TGCGCCAGCAGCTTGGAGGCAGGGGGCACGGGGGCCGCTTTCTTT

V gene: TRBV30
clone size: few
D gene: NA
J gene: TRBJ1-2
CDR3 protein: CAWRRLNYGYTF
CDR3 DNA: TGTGCCTGGAGACGCCTTAACTATGGCTACACCTTC

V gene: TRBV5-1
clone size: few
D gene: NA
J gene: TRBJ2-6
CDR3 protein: CASSLFLGHPSSGANVLTF
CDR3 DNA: TGCGCCAGCAGCTTGTTCCTGGGACACCCGAGCTCTGGGGCCAACGTCCTGACTTTC

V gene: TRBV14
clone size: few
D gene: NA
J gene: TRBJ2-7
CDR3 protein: CASSQVTANYEQYF
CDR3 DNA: TGTGCCAGCAGCCAAGTAACGGCCAACTACGAGCAGTACTTC

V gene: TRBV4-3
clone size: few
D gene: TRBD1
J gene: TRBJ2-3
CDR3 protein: CASSPNPGQGTEYF
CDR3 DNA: TGCGCCAGCAGCCCCAACCCGGGACAGGGGACGGAGTATTTT

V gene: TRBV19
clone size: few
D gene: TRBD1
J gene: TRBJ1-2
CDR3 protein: CASSPTQGARSNYGYTF
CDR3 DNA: TGTGCCAGTAGTCCAACTCAGGGGGCGCGTTCCAACTATGGCTACACCTTC

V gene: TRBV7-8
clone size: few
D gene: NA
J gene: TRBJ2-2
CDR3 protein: CASSLENRARTGELFF
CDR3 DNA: TGTGCCAGCAGCTTAGAGAACAGGGCCCGAACCGGGGAGCTGTTTTTT

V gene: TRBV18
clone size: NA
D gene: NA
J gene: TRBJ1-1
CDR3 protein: CASSPSFLNTEAFF
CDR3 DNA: TGTGCCAGCTCACCAAGTTTTCTGAACACTGAAGCTTTCTTT